The clone carrying this TCR beta chain is a singleton in its sample. The antigen remains undetermined. The protocol was immunoSEQ multiplex PCR, while the TCRdb copy is restricted to in-frame clones and leaves out a portion. The sample lists about 78,000 clones, 92% occurring once. This sample is drawn from a study of OX40 agonist ivuxolimab in advanced cancers. The overall study: Ivuxolimab was delivered to patients intravenously every 2 weeks at doses spanning 0.01 to 10 mg/kg. Overall study findings and caveats: Clonal expansion by week 6 occurred in CD4+ and CD8+ blood T cells (at 0.1 to 3.0 mg/kg).

CDR3 length: 14 residues. V gave up 3 bases and J gave up 6 bases, with 14 bases separating them. Germline V lookup: CDR1 SGHRS, CDR2 YFSETQ. Blood sampling was done at baseline, cycle 4 day 1, and cycle 7 day 1. The chain recombines TRBV5-1 with TRBJ2-3, with D perhaps being TRBD1 or TRBD2 (6 bases each). Source: CD4+ or CD8+ T cells sorted from blood, taken in a trial of the OX40 agonist ivuxolimab. The origin of this receptor is an adult with an advanced solid tumor such as melanoma, head and neck, liver or kidney cancer. The CDR3 reads CASSSQGSGDTQYF. The CDR3 bases are TGCGCCAGCAGCTCACAGGGAAGCGGGGATACGCAGTATTTT.